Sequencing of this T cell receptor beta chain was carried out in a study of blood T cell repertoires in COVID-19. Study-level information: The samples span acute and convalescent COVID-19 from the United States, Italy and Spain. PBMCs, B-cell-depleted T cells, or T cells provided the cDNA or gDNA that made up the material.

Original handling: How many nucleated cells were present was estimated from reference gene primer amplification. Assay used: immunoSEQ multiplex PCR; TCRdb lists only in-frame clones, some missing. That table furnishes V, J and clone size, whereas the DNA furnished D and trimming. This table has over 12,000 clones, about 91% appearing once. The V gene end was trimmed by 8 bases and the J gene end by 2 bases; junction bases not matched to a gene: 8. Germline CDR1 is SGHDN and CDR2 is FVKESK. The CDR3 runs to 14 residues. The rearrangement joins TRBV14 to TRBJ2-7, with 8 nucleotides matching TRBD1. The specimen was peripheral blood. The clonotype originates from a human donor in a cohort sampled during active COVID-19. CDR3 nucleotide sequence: TGTGCCAGCTCAACTCCGGGACAGGCCTACGAGCAGTACTTC. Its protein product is CASSTPGQAYEQYF.